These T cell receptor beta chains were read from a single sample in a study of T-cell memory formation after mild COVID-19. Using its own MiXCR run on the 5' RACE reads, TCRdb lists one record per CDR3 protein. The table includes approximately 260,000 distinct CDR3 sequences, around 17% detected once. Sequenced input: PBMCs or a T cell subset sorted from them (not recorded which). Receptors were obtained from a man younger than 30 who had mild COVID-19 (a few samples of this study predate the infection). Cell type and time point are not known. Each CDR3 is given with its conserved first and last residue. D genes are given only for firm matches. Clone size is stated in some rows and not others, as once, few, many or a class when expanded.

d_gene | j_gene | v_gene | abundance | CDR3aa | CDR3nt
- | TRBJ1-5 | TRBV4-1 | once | CASSQDQDSRNQPQHF | TGCGCCAGCAGCCAAGATCAGGACAGTCGCAATCAGCCCCAGCATTTT
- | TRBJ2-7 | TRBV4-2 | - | CASSQDKYEQYF | TGTGCCAGCAGCCAAGATAAATACGAGCAGTACTTC
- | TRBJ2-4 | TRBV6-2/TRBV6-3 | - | CASSYGEPPNIQYF | TGTGCCAGCAGTTACGGGGAACCCCCGAACATTCAGTACTTC
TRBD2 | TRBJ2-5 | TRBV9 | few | CASSAAGRETQYF | TGTGCCAGCAGCGCAGCGGGGCGGGAGACCCAGTACTTC
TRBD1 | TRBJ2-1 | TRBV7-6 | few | CASSLTGGNEQFF | TGTGCCAGCAGCTTGACAGGGGGCAATGAGCAGTTCTTC
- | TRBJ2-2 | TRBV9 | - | CASSPQPRPPTGELFF | TGTGCCAGCAGTCCCCAACCGCGGCCACCTACCGGGGAGCTGTTTTTT
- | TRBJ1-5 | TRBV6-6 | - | CASSYNVGEGNQPQHF | TGTGCCAGCAGTTACAATGTCGGGGAAGGTAATCAGCCCCAGCATTTT
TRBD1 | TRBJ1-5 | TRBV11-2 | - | CASSLGQGASNQPQHF | TGTGCCAGCAGCTTAGGGCAGGGGGCTAGCAATCAGCCCCAGCATTTT
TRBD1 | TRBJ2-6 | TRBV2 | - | CASSSGTGGLGANVLTF | TGTGCCAGCAGTTCCGGGACAGGTGGATTAGGGGCCAACGTCCTGACTTTC
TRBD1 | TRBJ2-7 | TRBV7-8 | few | CASSVGTGGAWDEQYF | TGTGCCAGCAGCGTAGGGACAGGGGGCGCATGGGACGAGCAGTACTTC
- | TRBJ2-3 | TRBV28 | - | CASTQAPFTDTQYF | TGTGCCAGCACGCAGGCCCCCTTCACAGATACGCAGTATTTT
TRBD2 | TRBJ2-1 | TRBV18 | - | CASSKVAGDNEQFF | TGTGCCAGCTCAAAGGTAGCGGGGGACAATGAGCAGTTCTTC
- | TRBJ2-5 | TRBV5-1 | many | CASSAGPVGAETQYF | TGCGCCAGCAGCGCGGGCCCGGTAGGAGCAGAGACCCAGTACTTC